This TCR beta chain is drawn from a study of cytomegalovirus exposure and HLA in healthy donors. Findings and limits, study-wide: The investigators catalogued 150 to 200 TCR beta chains as cytomegalovirus-associated. A later analysis associated 16,951 TCR beta sequences with HLA alleles at a 0.05 false discovery rate. For most TCR beta V segments, an earlier analysis put the productive rate at about 90% or about 30% of the time.

Concerning this clone itself: The antigen is unknown.

Primers included in the PCR were 60 Vbeta and 13 Jbeta primers. The protocol was immunoSEQ multiplex PCR, while the TCRdb copy is restricted to in-frame clones and leaves out a portion. The data contain about 160,000 clones, 80% to 85% of them singletons. The V gene's germline CDR1 is MDHEN and CDR2 SYDVKM. With V trimmed by 2 bases and J by 1 base, 1 base remained unmatched. CDR3 size: 14 residues. The sequencing input was PBMCs. The genes are TRBV28 and TRBJ1-2; 7 nucleotides match TRBD1. The TCR comes from a girl aged 2 to 10 in good health and CMV-seropositive. DNA for the CDR3: TGTGCCAGCAGTTTAACAGGGGATAACTATGGCTACACCTTC. Encoded protein: CASSLTGDNYGYTF.